This paragraph reports one TCR beta chain. The data originate from a study of blood T cell repertoires in COVID-19. Overall study: Whether acute or convalescent, the COVID-19 samples came from the United States, Italy and Spain.

CDR1 and CDR2 from the germline V gene are SGHRS and YFSETQ. The CDR3 is 14 amino acids. J lost 6 bases, V lost 4 bases, and 5 bases had no gene match. Researchers sorted participants into cohorts using their self-reported clinical history. Exposed participants came across a COVID-19 case within 2 weeks before study entry. In the original analysis: By means of reference gene primer amplification, nucleated cell counts were estimated. TCRdb's copy holds only in-frame clones and misses some; the assay was immunoSEQ multiplex PCR. V, J and clone size reflect that table, while D and trimming were determined from the DNA. The repertoire has a few hundred thousand clones, around nine tenths of them found once; the top ten carry less than 3%.

Sequenced: PBMCs or T cells enriched from blood (not recorded which). The TCR was taken from a woman in her fifties or sixties who had been exposed to COVID-19. The chain carries TRBV5-1 and TRBJ1-5; 9 bases match TRBD1. The DNA of the CDR3 is TGCGCCAGCAGCAAGGGACAGGGCCTTCAGCCCCAGCATTTT. Its protein is CASSKGQGLQPQHF.